The clone carrying this T cell receptor (beta chain) appeared a few times. This sample is part of a study of T cells in Graves' hyperthyroidism and ophthalmopathy. This CDR3 spans 16 amino acids. CDR1 and CDR2 (germline): MDHEN, SYDVKM. Germline trimming cut 3 bases from V and 3 bases from J; bases unmatched to any gene: 5. Amplification yielded TCR beta CDR3 regions, with RNA transcripts as the source. TCR CDR3 underwent first-round RT-PCR with the HTBI primer set. TCRdb ran MiXCR on the multiplex PCR reads and lists one entry per CDR3 protein. The data contain 600,000 to 800,000 distinct CDR3 sequences, 30% to 40% of them singletons.

This TCR derives from a woman in her forties with Graves' hyperthyroidism. The V gene is TRBV28, the J gene TRBJ1-5; TRBD1 matches 10 bases. The sequencing sample was made of blood. CDR3 in DNA: TGTGCCAGCAGTTTGGGACAGGGGAAGTCCAATCAGCCCCAGCATTTT. This sequence encodes CASSLGQGKSNQPQHF.